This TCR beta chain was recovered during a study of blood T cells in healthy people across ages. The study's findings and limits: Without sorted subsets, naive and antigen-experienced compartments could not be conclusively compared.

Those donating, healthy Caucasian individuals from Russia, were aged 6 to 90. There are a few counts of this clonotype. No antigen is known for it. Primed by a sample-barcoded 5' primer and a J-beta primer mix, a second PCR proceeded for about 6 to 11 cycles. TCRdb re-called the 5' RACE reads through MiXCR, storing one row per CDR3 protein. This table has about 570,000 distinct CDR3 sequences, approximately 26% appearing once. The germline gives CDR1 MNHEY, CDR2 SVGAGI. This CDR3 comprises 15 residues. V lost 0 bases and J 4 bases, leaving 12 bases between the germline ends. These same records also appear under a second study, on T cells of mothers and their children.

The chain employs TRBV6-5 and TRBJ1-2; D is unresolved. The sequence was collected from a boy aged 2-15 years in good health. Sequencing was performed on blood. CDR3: CASSYSAGWAYGYTF. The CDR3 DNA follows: TGTGCCAGCAGTTACTCGGCAGGTTGGGCCTATGGCTACACCTTC.